The T cell receptor beta chain described here comes from a study of cytomegalovirus exposure and HLA in healthy donors. PCR was performed using 60 Vbeta and 13 Jbeta primers. TCRdb's table, derived via immunoSEQ multiplex PCR, lists solely in-frame clones and lacks some. The repertoire holds roughly 100,000 clones, roughly an eighth seen once, with about 16% in the top ten. The study's findings and limits: Researchers had no immune exposure information except CMV serostatus available.

A remark on this clone: What it recognizes is unknown.

J lost 1 base, V lost 1 base, and 2 bases had no gene match. CDR3 length: 15 amino acids. Germline loops: CDR1 LGHNT, CDR2 FRNRAP. Sequenced input: PBMCs. The chain combines TRBV12-5 with TRBJ2-3, with TRBD2 matching 7 bases. The sequence came from a man in his forties or fifties in good health and CMV-seropositive. Here the CDR3 reads CASGLATSGTDTQYF. CDR3 DNA: TGTGCTAGTGGTTTGGCCACTAGCGGCACAGATACGCAGTATTTT. The whole variable domain, filled in from reference TRBV12-5 and TRBJ2-3, reads DARVTQTPRHKVTEMGQEVTMRCQPILGHNTVFWYRQTMMQGLELLAYFRNRAPLDDSGMPKDRFSAEMPDATLATLKIQPSEPRDSAVYFCASGLATSGTDTQYFGPGTRLTVL.